This TCR beta chain is drawn from a study of blood T cell repertoires in COVID-19. For the study at large: Samples representing acute and convalescent COVID-19 were sourced from the United States, Italy and Spain.

V was cut by 0 bases and J by 1 base, with 14 bases left in between. There are 17 residues in the CDR3. Per germline, CDR1 SGHRS and CDR2 YFSETQ. Original data processing: Nucleated cell counts were estimated from reference gene primer amplification. Clones were read by immunoSEQ multiplex PCR, and TCRdb kept only the in-frame ones, dropping some. V and J calls and clone size follow that table, whereas D and trimming were derived from the DNA. Counted here are about 250,000 clones, over 75% occurring once; the ten biggest clones make up 5.1%. J is TRBJ2-4 and V is TRBV5-1, with a tentative D call TRBD1 (5 bases). Input material: peripheral blood. This receptor was identified in a man aged 45-65 years with COVID-19, enrolled during active disease. This CDR3 reads CASSLAIGARAKNIQYF. The CDR3, as DNA: TGCGCCAGCAGCTTGGCAATAGGGGCGCGGGCCAAAAACATTCAGTACTTC.